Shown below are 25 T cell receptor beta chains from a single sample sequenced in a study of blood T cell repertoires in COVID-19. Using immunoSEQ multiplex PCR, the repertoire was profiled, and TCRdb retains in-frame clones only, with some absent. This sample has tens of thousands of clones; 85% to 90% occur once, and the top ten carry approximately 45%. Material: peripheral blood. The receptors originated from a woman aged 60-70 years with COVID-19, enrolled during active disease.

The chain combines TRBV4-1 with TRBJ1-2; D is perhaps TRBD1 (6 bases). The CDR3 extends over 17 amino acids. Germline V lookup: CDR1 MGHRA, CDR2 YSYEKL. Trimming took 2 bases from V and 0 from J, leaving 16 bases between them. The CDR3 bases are TGCGCCAGCAGCCAACCCGGACAGCAGTACACTAACTATGGCTACACCTTC. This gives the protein CASSQPGQQYTNYGYTF.

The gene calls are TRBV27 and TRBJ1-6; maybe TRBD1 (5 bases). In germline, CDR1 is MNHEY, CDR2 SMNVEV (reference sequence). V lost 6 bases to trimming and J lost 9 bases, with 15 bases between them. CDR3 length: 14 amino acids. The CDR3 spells CASRDTGISSPLHF. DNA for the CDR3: TGTGCCAGCAGGGACACTGGGATAAGTTCACCCCTCCACTTT.

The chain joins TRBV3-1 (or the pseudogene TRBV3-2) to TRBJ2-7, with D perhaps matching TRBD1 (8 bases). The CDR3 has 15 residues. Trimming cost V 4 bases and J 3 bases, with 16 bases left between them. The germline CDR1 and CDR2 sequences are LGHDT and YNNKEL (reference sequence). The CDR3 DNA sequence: TGTGCCAGCAGCCTCCGACAGGGGACTATCTACGAGCAGTACTTC. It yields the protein CASSLRQGTIYEQYF.

The CDR3 DNA is TGTGCCAGCAGCCCGTACCAGGGAGGCTCCTACGAGCAGTACTTC. Encoded protein: CASSPYQGGSYEQYF. J is TRBJ2-7 and V is TRBV5-5, with a weak D call TRBD2 (6 bases). Germline V gene data show CDR1 as SGHKS and CDR2 as YYEKEE (reference sequence). The CDR3 is made up of 15 amino acids. V shed 4 bases and J shed 0 bases, with 14 bases lying between them.

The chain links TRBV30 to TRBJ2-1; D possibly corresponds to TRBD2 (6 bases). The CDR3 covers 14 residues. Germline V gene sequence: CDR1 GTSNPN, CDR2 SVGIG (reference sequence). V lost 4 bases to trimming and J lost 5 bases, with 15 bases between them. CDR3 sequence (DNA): TGTGCCTGGAATATGGGACTCCTAAACAATGAGCAGTTCTTC. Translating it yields CAWNMGLLNNEQFF.

CDR3 sequence reads: CASSLPEGDPYTF. The CDR3 region has the DNA TGTGCCAGCAGCCTCCCCGAGGGGGACCCCTACACCTTC. The rearrangement joins TRBV4-2 to TRBJ1-2; tentative D call: TRBD1 (6 bases). The germline CDR1 and CDR2 sequences are LGHNA and YNFKEQ. This CDR3 has 13 residues. The V end lost 4 bases, the J end lost 10 bases, and 16 bases lay between the germline ends.

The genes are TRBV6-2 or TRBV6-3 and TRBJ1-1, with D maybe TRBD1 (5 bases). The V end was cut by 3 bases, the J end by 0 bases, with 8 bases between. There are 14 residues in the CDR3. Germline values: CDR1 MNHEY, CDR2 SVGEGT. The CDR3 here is CASSYRQLNTEAFF. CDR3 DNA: TGTGCCAGCAGTTATAGACAGCTGAACACTGAAGCTTTCTTT.

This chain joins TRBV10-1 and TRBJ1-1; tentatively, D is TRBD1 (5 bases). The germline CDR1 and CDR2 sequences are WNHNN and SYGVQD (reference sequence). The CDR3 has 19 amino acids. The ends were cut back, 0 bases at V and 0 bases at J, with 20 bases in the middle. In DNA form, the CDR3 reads TGCGCCAGCAGTGAGTCACCGGGACTTCTTCCTCCCATGAACACTGAAGCTTTCTTT. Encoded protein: CASSESPGLLPPMNTEAFF.

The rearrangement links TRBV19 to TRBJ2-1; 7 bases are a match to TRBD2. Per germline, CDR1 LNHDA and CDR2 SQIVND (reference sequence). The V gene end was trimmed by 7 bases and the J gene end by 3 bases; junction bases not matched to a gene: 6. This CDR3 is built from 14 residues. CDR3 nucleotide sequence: TGTGCCAGTAAAGGACTAGACAACTACAATGAGCAGTTCTTC. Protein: CASKGLDNYNEQFF.

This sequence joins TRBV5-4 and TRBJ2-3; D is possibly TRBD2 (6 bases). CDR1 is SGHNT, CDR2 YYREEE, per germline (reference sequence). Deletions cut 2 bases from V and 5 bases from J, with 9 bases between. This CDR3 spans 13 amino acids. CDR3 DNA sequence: TGTGCCAGCAGCTTTTCGGGGGAAGATACGCAGTATTTT. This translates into CASSFSGEDTQYF.

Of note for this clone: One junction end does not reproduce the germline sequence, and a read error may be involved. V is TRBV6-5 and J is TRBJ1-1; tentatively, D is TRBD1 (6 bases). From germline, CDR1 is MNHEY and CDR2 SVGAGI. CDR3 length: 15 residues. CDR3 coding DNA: TGTGCCAGCAGTAACTCCAGGGGAGGGGACACTGAAGCTTTCTTT. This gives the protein CASSNSRGGDTEAFF.

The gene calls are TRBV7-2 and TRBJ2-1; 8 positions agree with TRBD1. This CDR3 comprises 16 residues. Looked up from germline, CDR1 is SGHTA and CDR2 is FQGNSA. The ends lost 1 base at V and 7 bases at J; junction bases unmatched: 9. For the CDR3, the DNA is TGTGCCAGCAGCTTAGGCGGGCAGGGGGCGAGAAATGAGCAGTTCTTC. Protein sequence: CASSLGGQGARNEQFF.

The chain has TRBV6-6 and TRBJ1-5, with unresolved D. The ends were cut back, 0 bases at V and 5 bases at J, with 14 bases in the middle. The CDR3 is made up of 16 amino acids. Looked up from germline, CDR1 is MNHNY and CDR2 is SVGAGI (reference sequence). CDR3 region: CASSYSNPGHDQPQHF. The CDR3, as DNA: TGTGCCAGCAGTTACTCGAACCCTGGCCACGATCAGCCCCAGCATTTT.

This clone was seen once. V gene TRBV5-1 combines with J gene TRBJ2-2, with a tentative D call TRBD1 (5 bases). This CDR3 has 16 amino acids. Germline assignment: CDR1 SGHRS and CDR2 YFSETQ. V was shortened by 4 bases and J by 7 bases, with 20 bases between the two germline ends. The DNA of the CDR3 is TGCGCCAGCAGCCAGCAGGGTAATGTCATAGGCGGGGAGCTGTTTTTT. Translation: CASSQQGNVIGGELFF.

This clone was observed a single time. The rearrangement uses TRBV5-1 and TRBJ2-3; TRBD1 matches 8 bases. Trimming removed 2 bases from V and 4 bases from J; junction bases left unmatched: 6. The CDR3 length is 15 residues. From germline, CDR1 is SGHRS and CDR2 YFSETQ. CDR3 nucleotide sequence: TGCGCCAGCAGCTTAGGACAGGGAGGATCAGATACGCAGTATTTT. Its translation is CASSLGQGGSDTQYF.

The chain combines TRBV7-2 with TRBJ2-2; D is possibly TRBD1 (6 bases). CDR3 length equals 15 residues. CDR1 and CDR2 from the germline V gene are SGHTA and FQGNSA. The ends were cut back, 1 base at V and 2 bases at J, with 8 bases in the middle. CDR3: CASSLGRGNTGELFF. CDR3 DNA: TGTGCCAGCAGCTTAGGCAGGGGTAACACCGGGGAGCTGTTTTTT.

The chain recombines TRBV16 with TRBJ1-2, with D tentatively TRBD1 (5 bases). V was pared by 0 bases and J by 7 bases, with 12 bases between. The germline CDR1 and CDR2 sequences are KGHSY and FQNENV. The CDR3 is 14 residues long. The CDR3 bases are TGTGCCAGCAGCCAATCGGGAGGGACTGGTGGCTACACCTTC. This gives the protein CASSQSGGTGGYTF.

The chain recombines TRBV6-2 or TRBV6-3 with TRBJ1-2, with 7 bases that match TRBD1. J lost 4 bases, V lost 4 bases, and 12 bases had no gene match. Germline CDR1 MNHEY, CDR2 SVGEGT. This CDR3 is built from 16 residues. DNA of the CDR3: TGTGCCAGCAGTTCTCGGGGACAGCCCGGGCCCTATGGCTACACCTTC. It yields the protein CASSSRGQPGPYGYTF.

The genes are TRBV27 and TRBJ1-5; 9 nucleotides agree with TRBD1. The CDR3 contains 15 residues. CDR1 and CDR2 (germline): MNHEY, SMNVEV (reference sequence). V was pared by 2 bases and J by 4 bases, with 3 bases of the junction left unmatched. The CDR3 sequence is CASSLGGTGNQPQHF. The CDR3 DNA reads TGTGCCAGCAGTTTAGGTGGGACAGGGAATCAGCCCCAGCATTTT.

The CDR3 loop reads CASSFATSNQPQHF. CDR3 nucleotide sequence: TGTGCCAGCAGCTTTGCCACAAGCAATCAGCCCCAGCATTTT. V and J are TRBV7-9 and TRBJ1-5, with D unclear. The V and J ends lost 3 bases and 1 base respectively, with 7 bases between them. This CDR3 has 14 amino acids. Germline V gene sequence: CDR1 SEHNR, CDR2 FQNEAQ (reference sequence).

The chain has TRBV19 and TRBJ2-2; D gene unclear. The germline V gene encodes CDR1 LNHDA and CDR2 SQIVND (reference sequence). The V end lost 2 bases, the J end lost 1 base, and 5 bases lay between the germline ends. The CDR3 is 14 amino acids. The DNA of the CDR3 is TGTGCCAGTAGTATACTAGGGAACACCGGGGAGCTGTTTTTT. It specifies CASSILGNTGELFF.

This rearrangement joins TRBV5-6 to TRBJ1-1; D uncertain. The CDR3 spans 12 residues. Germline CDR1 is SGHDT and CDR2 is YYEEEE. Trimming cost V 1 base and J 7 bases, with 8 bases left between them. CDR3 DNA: TGTGCCAGCAGCTTGATAACGGGTGAAGCTTTCTTT. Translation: CASSLITGEAFF.

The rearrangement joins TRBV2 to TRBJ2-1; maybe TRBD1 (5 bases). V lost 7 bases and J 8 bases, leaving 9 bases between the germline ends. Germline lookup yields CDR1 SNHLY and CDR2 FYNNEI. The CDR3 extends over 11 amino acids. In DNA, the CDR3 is TGTGCCAGCATGCAGGGCTATGAGCAGTTCTTC. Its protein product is CASMQGYEQFF.

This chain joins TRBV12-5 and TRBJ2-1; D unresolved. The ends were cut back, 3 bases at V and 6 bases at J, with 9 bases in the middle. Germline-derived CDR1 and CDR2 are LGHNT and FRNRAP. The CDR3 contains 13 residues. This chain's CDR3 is CASGFSPRNEQFF. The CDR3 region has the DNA TGTGCTAGTGGTTTCTCCCCCCGCAATGAGCAGTTCTTC. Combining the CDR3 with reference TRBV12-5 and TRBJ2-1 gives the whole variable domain DARVTQTPRHKVTEMGQEVTMRCQPILGHNTVFWYRQTMMQGLELLAYFRNRAPLDDSGMPKDRFSAEMPDATLATLKIQPSEPRDSAVYFCASGFSPRNEQFFGPGTRLTVL.

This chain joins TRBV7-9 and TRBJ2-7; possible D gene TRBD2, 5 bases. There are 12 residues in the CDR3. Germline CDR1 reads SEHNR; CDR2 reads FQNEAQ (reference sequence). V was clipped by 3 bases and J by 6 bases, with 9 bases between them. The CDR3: CASSFRGREQYF. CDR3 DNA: TGTGCCAGCAGCTTCCGCGGGCGCGAGCAGTACTTC.